The rows below give T cell receptor beta chains drawn from one sample of a study of technical replicates of blood from several donors. Measured with immunoSEQ multiplex PCR; TCRdb has only the in-frame clones, and not every one. The table includes 74,000 or so clones, around nine tenths detected once. The material sequenced was T cells isolated from PBMCs. All receptors come from a human donor in good health. Both conserved end residues are part of each CDR3. Each record gives: clone size, D gene, V gene, J gene, CDR3 DNA, CDR3 protein. The D gene is left open where the match is weak. Size tells how often a clone was seen (once, few, many) or the class of an expanded clone, and some rows leave it out.

.,.,TRBV14,TRBJ1-5,TGTGCCAGCAGCCAAGGGGGGACTGATCAGCCCCAGCATTTT,CASSQGGTDQPQHF
.,.,TRBV5-1,TRBJ1-6,TGCGCCAGCAGCCAACAAAATTCACCCCTCCACTTT,CASSQQNSPLHF
.,TRBD1,TRBV28,TRBJ1-1,TGTGCCAGCAGCCAACAGGGCTACAGGGGGAAGGGCGCTGAAGCTTTCTTT,CASSQQGYRGKGAEAFF
.,.,TRBV6-1,TRBJ2-2,TGTGCCAGCGCTTTCCGGGACATTGTTGGCGGGGAGCTGTTTTTT,CASAFRDIVGGELFF
.,.,TRBV28,TRBJ2-2,TGTGCCAGCAGTCGACAGTTACCCTCGAACACCGGGGAGCTGTTTTTT,CASSRQLPSNTGELFF
.,.,TRBV6-1,TRBJ2-2,TGTGCCAGCAGTGAATATCTAGCCACCGGGGAGCTGTTTTTT,CASSEYLATGELFF
.,TRBD2,TRBV5-1,TRBJ2-3,TGCGCCAGCAGCTCGGGACTAGCTGGTTACACAGATACGCAGTATTTT,CASSSGLAGYTDTQYF
.,TRBD2,TRBV9,TRBJ2-1,TGTGCCAGCAGCTCCGCCGGGACTAGTGTACATGAGCAGTTCTTC,CASSSAGTSVHEQFF
.,TRBD1,TRBV9,TRBJ2-1,TGTGCCAGCAGCGCAAGGGACAGGGATTTACCTAATGAGCAGTTCTTC,CASSARDRDLPNEQFF
.,.,TRBV6-1,TRBJ1-2,TGTGCCAGCACCTCTACAGGGCCCTATGGCTACACCTTC,CASTSTGPYGYTF
.,.,TRBV14,TRBJ2-7,TGTGCCAGCAGCCAATTGCTCGGGGAAGAGCAGTACTTC,CASSQLLGEEQYF
few,.,TRBV6-6,TRBJ2-1,TGTGCCAGCAGTCCACTCCTCAGGCGTGAGCAGTTCTTC,CASSPLLRREQFF
.,TRBD2,TRBV25-1,TRBJ2-1,TGTGCCAGCAGTGATTCACTAGCGGGAGCTTCCTACAATGAGCAGTTCTTC,CASSDSLAGASYNEQFF
.,.,TRBV28,TRBJ1-5,TGTGCCAGCAGTTTAATCAGTCAACCAAGGGACTATCAGCCCCAGCATTTT,CASSLISQPRDYQPQHF
.,TRBD2,TRBV4-1,TRBJ2-1,TGCGCCAGCAGCCAAGTCCTATCAGCGGGAGGAACCTACAATGAGCAGTTCTTC,CASSQVLSAGGTYNEQFF
.,TRBD1,TRBV5-1,TRBJ2-3,TGCGCCAGCAGCTTGGCGGGGACAGGGGTAACAGATACGCAGTATTTT,CASSLAGTGVTDTQYF
.,TRBD2,TRBV19,TRBJ2-7,TGTGCCAGTAGTACACTAGCGGAGGGAACAGAGCAGTACTTC,CASSTLAEGTEQYF
.,.,TRBV5-1,TRBJ1-3,TGCGCCAGCAGCCCCGGGGTCCCCTCTGGAAACACCATATATTTT,CASSPGVPSGNTIYF
.,.,TRBV4-1,TRBJ2-7,TGCGCCAGCAGCCATGACACGGGACTGGCGACCTACGAGCAGTACTTC,CASSHDTGLATYEQYF
once,.,TRBV12-5,TRBJ2-7,TGTGCTAGTGGTTTGGTTCACGGGCAGTACTTC,CASGLVHGQYF
.,.,TRBV28,TRBJ1-2,TGTGCCAGCGCCACGGGGTATGGCTACACCTTC,CASATGYGYTF
.,.,TRBV27,TRBJ2-3,TGTGCCAGCAGTTTGTTCAGGTCAACAGATACGCAGTATTTT,CASSLFRSTDTQYF
.,TRBD2,TRBV5-1,TRBJ2-5,TGCGCCAGCAGCTTGGCGTTTGCGGGAGCCGAAGGGACCCAGTACTTC,CASSLAFAGAEGTQYF
.,TRBD2,TRBV9,TRBJ2-2,TGTGCCAGCAGCACCCCGGGAGGGATGACCGGGGAGCTGTTTTTT,CASSTPGGMTGELFF